This is a list of T cell receptor beta chains from one sample in a study of blood T cell repertoires in COVID-19. Repertoires were generated with immunoSEQ multiplex PCR, while TCRdb's copy carries only in-frame clones and drops some. The sample holds around 200,000 clones, roughly four fifths seen once. The sample consisted of peripheral blood. The receptors derive from a human donor in a cohort sampled during active COVID-19. Both conserved end residues are part of each CDR3. A D gene is named only where the DNA matches it firmly. Where a row states a size, it is once, few, many or the class of an expanded clone; other rows omit it.

v_gene,d_gene,abundance,j_gene,CDR3nt,CDR3aa
TRBV19,TRBD1,-,TRBJ1-1,TGTGCCAGCGCCCGGGACAGAACGAACACTGAAGCTTTCTTT,CASARDRTNTEAFF
TRBV9,TRBD2,-,TRBJ2-1,TGTGCCAGCAGCATCGGTCGTGCTAGCGGTGCTGAGCAGTTCTTC,CASSIGRASGAEQFF
TRBV9,TRBD1,-,TRBJ1-2,TGTGCCAGCAGCGCCCTCATGACAGGGGAGGATGGCTACACCTTC,CASSALMTGEDGYTF
TRBV30,TRBD2,-,TRBJ2-5,TGTGCCTGGAGTGGGACTAGCGGGGAGGAGGTAGAGACCCAGTACTTC,CAWSGTSGEEVETQYF
TRBV9,TRBD2,-,TRBJ2-5,TGTGCCAGCAGCGTAACCCCAGGGACTAGCGGGGGGTCGGAGACCCAGTACTTC,CASSVTPGTSGGSETQYF
TRBV9,TRBD2,-,TRBJ2-7,TGTGCCAGCAGCGTAGACGGTAGCGGGGGGTACGAGCAGTACTTC,CASSVDGSGGYEQYF
TRBV7-2,TRBD2,-,TRBJ2-7,TGTGCCAGCAGCTTAGGCGGTAGCGGGGGGTTCTACGAGCAGTACTTC,CASSLGGSGGFYEQYF
TRBV11-2,TRBD1,-,TRBJ1-1,TGTGCCAGCAGCTTAGACAGGGGGTGGTCTGAAGCTTTCTTT,CASSLDRGWSEAFF
TRBV2,-,-,TRBJ2-1,TGTGCCAGCATCGGGGTAATATACAATGAGCAGTTCTTC,CASIGVIYNEQFF
TRBV7-2,TRBD1,-,TRBJ2-2,TGTGCCAGCAGCGGGACAGGGTCCACCGGGGAGCTGTTTTTT,CASSGTGSTGELFF
TRBV6-5,TRBD1,-,TRBJ1-5,TGTGCCAGCAGGACAGGGGCCGGTCAGCCCCAGCATTTT,CASRTGAGQPQHF
TRBV12-3/TRBV12-4,-,-,TRBJ1-1,TGTGCCAGCAGGCAGGGGCGCGGCTCTGAAGCTTTCTTT,CASRQGRGSEAFF
TRBV18,-,-,TRBJ1-2,TGTGCCAGCTCACCAACCGCGGAGGGTTCCTATGGCTACACCTTC,CASSPTAEGSYGYTF
TRBV13,TRBD1,-,TRBJ2-1,TGTGCCAGCAGTTTCCGATCCGGGACAGGGGGCAATGAGCAGTTCTTC,CASSFRSGTGGNEQFF
TRBV15,-,-,TRBJ1-6,TGTGCCACCAGCAGTTATGACTCCCCCCTCCACTTT,CATSSYDSPLHF
TRBV6-5,-,once,TRBJ1-1,TGTGCCAGCAGTTACTCATGGGGGGGTGAAACTGAAGCTTTCTTT,CASSYSWGGETEAFF
TRBV5-5,-,-,TRBJ2-7,TGTGCCAGCACCTCTCGGAGGGTCCCCTACGAGCAGTACTTC,CASTSRRVPYEQYF
TRBV5-6,-,-,TRBJ1-1,TGTGCCAGCAGCTTGTTCAACAGGGCAACTGAAGCTTTCTTT,CASSLFNRATEAFF
TRBV7-9,-,-,TRBJ2-1,TGTGCCAGCAGCCCCTATGGGGCGGAGGGGTACAATGAGCAGTTCTTC,CASSPYGAEGYNEQFF
TRBV9,TRBD1,few,TRBJ1-2,TGTGCCAGCAGCCCTATCCGGGACAGGGTAGAGTATGGCTACACCTTC,CASSPIRDRVEYGYTF
TRBV5-8,TRBD2,few,TRBJ2-1,TGTGCCAGCAGCTTGTATCTAGCGGGGGCAGTCAATGAGCAGTTCTTC,CASSLYLAGAVNEQFF
TRBV13,-,-,TRBJ1-2,TGTGCCAGCAGCCCCCTCCCCGGGGACTATGGCTACACCTTC,CASSPLPGDYGYTF
TRBV18,TRBD1,-,TRBJ1-1,TGTGCCAGCTCGCCACAGGGGCTCGGGACTGAAGCTTTCTTT,CASSPQGLGTEAFF
TRBV25-1,-,-,TRBJ2-3,TGTGCCAGCAGTGAGCCCAGCGGATACCGCACAGATACGCAGTATTTT,CASSEPSGYRTDTQYF
TRBV7-2,-,once,TRBJ1-4,TGTGCCAGCAGCAAACTCGGGGGGACTAATGAAAAACTGTTTTTT,CASSKLGGTNEKLFF
TRBV15,-,-,TRBJ2-7,TGTGCCACCAGCAGAGATCGCGATTACGAGCAGTACTTC,CATSRDRDYEQYF
TRBV4-1,TRBD1,few,TRBJ1-2,TGCGCCAGCAGCCAGACACAGGGGGCGCGAGGCTATGGCTACACCTTC,CASSQTQGARGYGYTF